These 22 T cell receptor beta chains were all obtained from the same sample, sequenced in a study of OX40 agonist ivuxolimab in advanced cancers. Sequencing used immunoSEQ multiplex PCR; TCRdb keeps in-frame clones, though not all of them. The data contain about 130,000 clones, 85% to 95% of them singletons. The sequencing used CD4+ or CD8+ T cells sorted from blood, collected in a trial of the OX40 agonist ivuxolimab. The receptors come from an adult with an advanced solid tumor such as melanoma, head and neck, liver or kidney cancer.

The V and J genes are TRBV7-2 and TRBJ1-1; D may be TRBD1 (6 bases). Deletions cut 2 bases from V and 2 bases from J, with 9 bases between. The CDR3 has 14 amino acids. Germline V gene data show CDR1 as SGHTA and CDR2 as FQGNSA. CDR3 DNA sequence: TGTGCCAGCAGCTTACAGGGGCTAAACACTGAAGCTTTCTTT. It yields the protein CASSLQGLNTEAFF. The full variable domain, completed using reference TRBV7-2 and TRBJ1-1, is GAGVSQSPSNKVTEKGKDVELRCDPISGHTALYWYRQSLGQGLEFLIYFQGNSAPDKSGLPSDRFSAERTGGSVSTLTIQRTQQEDSAVYLCASSLQGLNTEAFFGQGTRLTVV.

This rearrangement joins TRBV18 to TRBJ1-2, with 9 bases identical to TRBD1. The CDR3 runs 16 residues. Looked up from germline, CDR1 is KGHSH and CDR2 is LQKENI. V dropped 0 bases and J dropped 3; count of bases not matched to a gene: 5. The CDR3 spells CASSPPTGGRDYGYTF. As DNA, the CDR3 is TGTGCCAGCTCACCACCGACAGGGGGACGGGACTATGGCTACACCTTC.

The gene calls are TRBV6-4 and TRBJ1-1; no firm D call. The germline CDR1 and CDR2 sequences are MRHNA and SNTAGT. Trimming took 5 bases from V and 0 from J, leaving 7 bases between them. The CDR3 contains 13 residues. CDR3 sequence (DNA): TGTGCCAGCAGTCGGGGTCTGAACACTGAAGCTTTCTTT. This translates into CASSRGLNTEAFF.

The rearrangement joins TRBV28 to TRBJ1-4; D remains unclear. Trimming took 7 bases from V and 8 from J, leaving 11 bases between them. This CDR3 region has 12 residues. Germline V gene sequence: CDR1 MDHEN, CDR2 SYDVKM. In nucleotides, the CDR3 is TGTGCCAGCACCGAGTTAGGGGAAAAACTGTTTTTT. Translated: CASTELGEKLFF.

In its sample, this clone was seen a few times. The rearrangement joins TRBV6-5 to TRBJ1-2; D call uncertain. Germline CDR1 is MNHEY and CDR2 is SVGAGI. Deletions cut 2 bases from V and 3 bases from J, with 7 bases between. CDR3 length: 13 amino acids. CDR3 region: CASSYRVDYGYTF. In DNA form, the CDR3 reads TGTGCCAGCAGTTACAGGGTCGACTATGGCTACACCTTC.

The genes are TRBV19 and TRBJ2-7; 7 bases align to TRBD2. V was clipped by 8 bases and J by 0 bases; unmatched bases: 10. CDR1 and CDR2 from the germline V gene are LNHDA and SQIVND (reference sequence). This CDR3 has 15 amino acids. CDR3 sequence reads: CASRTPAGPSYEQYF. Here the CDR3 DNA reads TGTGCCAGTCGCACCCCAGCGGGACCCTCCTACGAGCAGTACTTC.

The chain uses TRBV19 and TRBJ2-2; D may be TRBD2 (5 bases). Germline lookup yields CDR1 LNHDA and CDR2 SQIVND (reference sequence). CDR3 length: 16 residues. V was clipped by 3 bases and J by 1 base, with 12 bases between them. Here the CDR3 reads CASSMVGLRNTGELFF. The CDR3, as DNA: TGTGCCAGTAGTATGGTAGGACTTCGGAACACCGGGGAGCTGTTTTTT.

The chain carries TRBV18 and TRBJ1-2; 7 bases fit TRBD1. The ends lost 3 bases at V and 3 bases at J; junction bases unmatched: 7. The CDR3 runs 15 residues. The germline CDR1 and CDR2 sequences are KGHSH and LQKENI. The chain's CDR3 is CASSPMTGLDYGYTF. The CDR3 region has the DNA TGTGCCAGCTCACCGATGACAGGGTTGGACTATGGCTACACCTTC. Combining the CDR3 with reference TRBV18 and TRBJ1-2 gives the whole variable domain NAGVMQNPRHLVRRRGQEARLRCSPMKGHSHVYWYRQLPEEGLKFMVYLQKENIIDESGMPKERFSAEFPKEGPSILRIQQVVRGDSAAYFCASSPMTGLDYGYTFGSGTRLTVV.

The genes are TRBV28 and TRBJ2-6; possibly TRBD1 for D (6 bases). The CDR3 is 18 amino acids. The V and J ends lost 5 bases and 0 bases respectively, with 17 bases between them. CDR1 is MDHEN and CDR2 is SYDVKM in the germline V gene. The CDR3 here is CASSLYRENYSGANVLTF. CDR3 nucleotide sequence: TGTGCCAGCAGTCTCTACAGGGAAAACTACTCTGGGGCCAACGTCCTGACTTTC.

V gene TRBV28 combines with J gene TRBJ2-1, with a tentative D call TRBD2 (6 bases). The germline V and J ends were trimmed by 8 bases and 6 bases, with 17 bases remaining between them. This CDR3 is 14 amino acids long. Germline lookup yields CDR1 MDHEN and CDR2 SYDVKM. The CDR3 nucleotides are TGTGCCAGCGTGCGGGACCCCAGCGGCAATGAGCAGTTCTTC. It translates to CASVRDPSGNEQFF.

This chain joins TRBV23-1 and TRBJ1-5; 8 bases are a match to TRBD1. TRBV23-1 is flagged as an ORF with uncertain function. The CDR3 contains 14 residues. V was pared by 7 bases and J by 5 bases, with 7 bases of the junction left unmatched. This chain's CDR3 is CASTGQGQDQPQHF. CDR3 sequence (DNA): TGCGCCAGCACTGGACAGGGTCAGGATCAGCCCCAGCATTTT.

V usage is TRBV6-5 and J usage is TRBJ1-1; D gene uncertain. The CDR3 covers 11 residues. V was clipped by 2 bases and J by 10 bases, with 8 bases between them. Germline values: CDR1 MNHEY, CDR2 SVGAGI. In DNA, the CDR3 is TGTGCCAGCAGTTACGCCAGTATAGCTTTCTTT. Amino acid sequence: CASSYASIAFF.

The rearrangement joins TRBV6-1 to TRBJ2-3; D gene unclear. Trimming left V 4 bases short and J 2 bases short, with 13 bases between. The CDR3 has 15 residues. Looked up from germline, CDR1 is MNHNS and CDR2 is SASEGT. The CDR3 region is CASSGHTYATDTQYF. The CDR3 DNA is TGTGCCAGCAGTGGCCACACGTATGCCACAGATACGCAGTATTTT.

The V and J genes are TRBV4-1 and TRBJ1-2; 9 bases align to TRBD1. J was trimmed by 4 bases and V by 6 bases; bases with no gene match: 9. The CDR3 loop spans 15 amino acids. CDR1 is MGHRA, CDR2 YSYEKL, per germline. The CDR3: CASRGTTGGSYGYTF. For the CDR3, the DNA is TGCGCCAGCAGGGGGACGACAGGGGGAAGCTATGGCTACACCTTC.

This clone was observed a single time. This sequence joins TRBV5-1 and TRBJ1-2, with D possibly TRBD1 on 5 matching bases. CDR1 is SGHRS, CDR2 YFSETQ, per germline. The CDR3 covers 13 residues. Trimming cost V 0 bases and J 7 bases, with 10 bases left between them. DNA for the CDR3: TGCGCCAGCAGCTTGGGGGACGCGCCTGGCTACACCTTC. Its protein is CASSLGDAPGYTF.

In this sample, this clone turned up a few times. Written as DNA, the CDR3 is TGTGCCAGCAGCTTAGAAGCGGGAGTGGCAGAGCTGTTTTTT. As protein: CASSLEAGVAELFF. The rearrangement links TRBV11-2 to TRBJ2-2; 8 positions agree with TRBD2. Trimming cost V 0 bases and J 11 bases; bases outside gene matches: 5. The CDR3 sequence is 14 residues long. Germline V gene sequence: CDR1 SGHAT, CDR2 FQNNGV. The full variable domain, completed using reference TRBV11-2 and TRBJ2-2, is EAGVAQSPRYKIIEKRQSVAFWCNPISGHATLYWYQQILGQGPKLLIQFQNNGVVDDSQLPKDRFSAERLKGVDSTLKIQPAKLEDSAVYLCASSLEAGVAELFFGEGSRLTVL.

CDR3: CASSGTGYHNEQFF. The CDR3 bases are TGTGCCAGCAGCGGGACAGGGTACCACAATGAGCAGTTCTTC. This chain joins TRBV7-6 and TRBJ2-1; 9 bases map to TRBD1. Per germline, CDR1 SGHVS and CDR2 FNYEAQ. The CDR3 contains 14 residues. V lost 5 bases, J lost 5 bases, and 4 bases stayed unmatched. Supplemented by reference TRBV7-6 and TRBJ2-1, the full variable domain reads GAGVSQSPRYKVTKRGQDVALRCDPISGHVSLYWYRQALGQGPEFLTYFNYEAQQDKSGLPNDRFSAERPEGSISTLTIQRTEQRDSAMYRCASSGTGYHNEQFFGPGTRLTVL.

The rearrangement joins TRBV20-1 to TRBJ2-7; D uncertain. Germline assignment: CDR1 DFQATT and CDR2 SNEGSKA (reference sequence). This CDR3 has 11 amino acids. As DNA, the CDR3 is TGCAGCGCACTCCCTTTCCGAGAGCAGTACTTC. This codes for CSALPFREQYF.

The V call is TRBV19, the J call TRBJ2-5, with 8 bases fitting TRBD2. The CDR3 contains 14 residues. Per the germline V gene, CDR1 is LNHDA and CDR2 is SQIVND (reference sequence). The V segment lost 5 bases and the J segment 1 base; nucleotides outside the gene matches: 3. The CDR3 protein is CASSDTSGQETQYF. The CDR3 DNA sequence: TGTGCCAGTAGTGACACTAGCGGCCAAGAGACCCAGTACTTC.

V is TRBV29-1 and J is TRBJ1-1, with D perhaps TRBD1 (5 bases). This CDR3 region has 13 residues. Germline values: CDR1 SQVTM, CDR2 ANQGSEA. The V and J ends lost 4 bases and 4 bases respectively, with 13 bases between them. The CDR3 sequence: CSVGGTAGTEAFF. CDR3 nucleotides: TGCAGCGTTGGGGGCACGGCCGGCACTGAAGCTTTCTTT.

This sequence joins TRBV29-1 and TRBJ1-2; 7 nucleotides agree with TRBD1. This CDR3 comprises 13 residues. V dropped 6 bases and J dropped 4; count of bases not matched to a gene: 8. Per germline, CDR1 SQVTM and CDR2 ANQGSEA. CDR3 residues: CSVMTGWGYGYTF. CDR3 in DNA: TGCAGCGTGATGACAGGGTGGGGCTATGGCTACACCTTC.

The chain employs TRBV5-1 and TRBJ2-2, with 7 nucleotides matching TRBD1. CDR1 SGHRS and CDR2 YFSETQ come from the germline V gene. With V trimmed by 2 bases and J by 11 bases, 6 bases remained unmatched. This CDR3 has 13 residues. As DNA, the CDR3 is TGCGCCAGCAGCTTTGAGGGGGCTGGCGAGCTGTTTTTT. Its protein product is CASSFEGAGELFF.